This T cell receptor (beta chain) was recovered during a study of T cell responses to AZD1222 COVID-19 vaccine. Findings of the study overall: Spike-wide vaccine-associated CD4 TCRs dominated at 160-218 and 743-854. Repertoire sampling occurred only after the peak T cell response. The donors showed a predominance of white British ancestry and of females, with possible underestimation of clonal diversity.

Remarks on this clone: Its specificity is unknown.

CDR1 and CDR2 (germline): LNHNV, YYDKDF (reference sequence). Trimming stripped 0 bases from V and 1 base from J, with 15 bases between. This CDR3 comprises 17 residues. TCRdb keeps only in-frame clones here, not all; method: immunoSEQ multiplex PCR. The sample carries about 110,000 clones, roughly 87% recorded once. This receptor was taken from an adult in good health. The specimen comprised peripheral blood, sampled on day 0 of AZD1222 vaccination. The J gene is TRBJ2-5, the V gene TRBV15, with TRBD1 as a possible D gene (6 bases). The CDR3 region is CATSRDLPAGAQETQYF. The CDR3 DNA reads as TGTGCCACCAGCAGAGATCTCCCGGCAGGGGCCCAAGAGACCCAGTACTTC. Combining the CDR3 with reference TRBV15 and TRBJ2-5 gives the whole variable domain DAMVIQNPRYQVTQFGKPVTLSCSQTLNHNVMYWYQQKSSQAPKLLFHYYDKDFNNEADTPDNFQSRRPNTSFCFLDIRSPGLGDTAMYLCATSRDLPAGAQETQYFGPGTRLLVL.